This T cell receptor beta chain originates from a study of cytomegalovirus exposure and HLA in healthy donors. With respect to this clone: Its antigen is still unknown.

General study findings and limits: DRB1 showed the most TCR associations and HLA-C the fewest in a later analysis, as rates varied by HLA locus.

V was pared by 5 bases and J by 4 bases, with 17 bases between. Looked up from germline, CDR1 is MNHEY and CDR2 is SVGAGI. The CDR3 runs 15 residues. The donors gave bone marrow, and they were healthy. Donors were ostensibly healthy at sampling, although undocumented immune exposures were probable. PCR amplification relied on 60 Vbeta primers (plus 13 Jbeta primers). The data were produced by immunoSEQ multiplex PCR, yet TCRdb's version contains in-frame clones alone and is incomplete. This sample has 85,000 to 120,000 clones, with roughly 70% found just once. V gene TRBV6-5 combines with J gene TRBJ2-5, with D maybe TRBD2 (7 bases). This TCR derives from a male donor in good health and CMV-seropositive. The sample consisted of PBMCs. DNA for the CDR3: TGTGCCAGCAGTCCCGGGGGGCGGTTAGGAGAGACCCAGTACTTC. This codes for CASSPGGRLGETQYF.